This T cell receptor beta chain was sequenced during a study of long-term antiretroviral therapy in people with HIV (dated by TCRdb to between 2021 and 2023). For the study in its entirety: The earliest samples were collected approximately a decade before the 2015 WHO recommendation for immediate ART, a period when ART was typically delayed until CD4 counts fell. A total of 192 cryopreserved PBMC samples were contributed to the cohort by 30 adults with confirmed HIV infection, with samples collected serially over a mean of approximately six years (range 1-12). Of the roughly 30 participants with HIV, about a dozen were female. Test extractions of a monoclonal T-cell line alongside about 30 polyclonal samples showed no cross-contamination during QIAcube processing. A retrospective serial study tested whether changes in peripheral blood TRB repertoire composition and diversity were associated with ART initiation and durable HIV suppression.

CDR1 LNHDA and CDR2 SQIVND are derived from the germline V gene (reference sequence). Trimmed from V: 0 bases; trimmed from J: 6 bases; junction bases lacking a gene match: 7. Including cysteine and phenylalanine, the CDR3 has 16 amino acids. The CDR3 DNA has 48 bases and is translated from base 1. The immunoSEQ hsTCRB v3.0 assay was used at survey level resolution to sequence the TRB variable region. The targeted TRB sequencing depth was roughly 40,000-50,000 T-cell genomes per sample. Pooled TRB libraries were sequenced on an Illumina MiSeq with a v3 150-cycle kit. Per the authors' processing: Analysis of repertoires was carried out in R inside a reproducible Nextflow workflow spanning QC, data transformation and analysis. Custom analyses were implemented in LymphoSeq2, an R package for AIRR-Seq data exploration. After excluding a few samples that yielded fewer than 5000 total TRB sequences, approximately 180 HIV repertoires remained for analysis. Among the 170 to 200 retained HIV repertoires, 59 were collected before ART initiation and under 150 after ART initiation. Repertoires were downsampled to 5000 TRB nucleotide sequences, and summary statistics were averaged over 100 downsampling iterations. TRB sequences were retained for analysis only if CDR3 regions of at least seven amino acids were present. Two measures captured diversity: a Shannon entropy-derived clonality score and the Gini coefficient. In repertoire networks, the top 5000 CDR3 amino acid sequences were linked whenever an edit distance of one separated two sequences. Antigen specificity groups and MHC restriction were predicted for TRB CDR3 amino acid sequences with GLIPH2. Known CMV, EBV, HIV or tissue antigen associations were flagged by matching CDR3 amino acid sequences against VDJdb and McPAS-TCR. Pre-ART, post-ART and control groups were compared with Wilcoxon signed-rank tests and Holm-Bonferroni correction. TCRdb holds this immuneACCESS table with in-frame rearrangements only. Some clones are missing; in checked studies, unresolved V genes explain under half, and the rest has no known cause. From that table come the V and J calls and clone size; the DNA was used to work out D and trimming. In all, the sample holds some 35,000 clones, and approximately 83% of those were seen once. The ten largest account for 8% to 11% of the sample.

Concerning this clone: It has no known antigen specificity. Per-base qualities were not stored, and no clone one base away is much larger.

To be included, a participant needed at least one PBMC sample from before ART initiation plus at least two post-ART samples. All participants with HIV were treated in the United States of America. Before DNA extraction, cryopreserved samples of 1-10 million PBMC were thawed and then washed. At the time of the earliest PBMC sample, participants with HIV were aged between about 20 and 54 years. Per participant, PBMC samples came from 1-4 timepoints prior to ART initiation and 2-8 timepoints following ART initiation, for a median of 7 samples. For every participant, serial HIV viral load, CD4+ T-cell count, ART history and demographic data were obtained. A Qiagen kit on a QIAcube was used to extract genomic DNA from unsorted PBMC, with samples processed in batches of 12. General study outcomes and caveats: Expanded TRB clones identified before ART initiation dominated the repertoire across all time points, though the dominance fluctuated and decreased in many PLHIV after ART. Owing to limited PBMC availability, only the TCR beta chain was sequenced, without alpha chain pairing. CDR3 length ranges in HIV repertoires were narrower than in controls, and network structure suggested an antigen-experienced repertoire with only a slight naive shift after ART. The samples were dated from about 2004 to 2017, and the ART regimens that were used may be less effective than current ART regimens. Starting ART was linked to a significant rise in TRB diversity, yet even with long-term ART the diversity remained significantly lower than in transplant donor controls. Inferences about post-ART repertoire changes are limited because no data were available on ART adherence, viral resistance or therapy changes. Because pre-ART samples had limited cell numbers, unsorted PBMC were profiled rather than sorted CD4+ and CD8+ T cells.

Recombination linked TRBV19 to TRBJ1-2, with 10 bases matching TRBD1. The sample was unsorted PBMCs, taken 2.2 years after starting antiretroviral therapy. The TCR was taken from a man aged 18 to 29 with HIV. The base sequence is TGTGCCAGTAGTATAGAGGGGACAGGGGCAGCGGATGGCTACACCTTC. This encodes CASSIEGTGAADGYTF.